This entry is about one TCR beta chain. Its matching antigen is unknown. Per the germline V gene, CDR1 is DFQATT and CDR2 is SNEGSKA (reference sequence). V shed 6 bases and J shed 6 bases, with 23 bases lying between them. The CDR3 loop spans 15 amino acids. TCRdb called the RT-PCR reads again in MiXCR, with one record for every CDR3 protein. The sample includes some 800,000 distinct CDR3 sequences, around 21% of them seen just once. The sample originates from a study of response to subunit inactivated influenza vaccine. Whole-study findings and limits: The authors suggested that every seasonal influenza vaccination recruits few new T cells.

The chain carries TRBV20-1 and TRBJ1-1; TRBD1 might be the D (6 bases). The sample here was PBMCs from blood, taken 5 days after vaccination. The origin of this receptor is a man aged 45 to 65 who received an inactivated influenza vaccine. CDR3 loop: CSAPGGAGNYAEAFF. CDR3 in DNA: TGCAGTGCCCCTGGGGGGGCAGGGAACTACGCTGAAGCTTTCTTT.